This TCR beta chain was sequenced during a study of shared clonotypes between healthy human individuals. Notes on the study in general: Among donors, clonotype sharing was expected to be affected by sequencing depth.

V lost 1 base to trimming and J lost 5 bases; unmatched junction nucleotides: 1. In germline, CDR1 is LGHNA, CDR2 YNFKEQ. This CDR3 comprises 15 residues. Amplification in unsorted PBMC replicate PCRs started from about 280 ng DNA, which equals roughly 27,000 T cell genomes. TCRdb's table, derived via immunoSEQ multiplex PCR, lists solely in-frame clones and lacks some. The data contain about 510,000 clones, nearly 80% of them singletons. Comment on this clone: Its target is not known.

The genes are TRBV4-2 and TRBJ1-6; 8 bases are shared with TRBD1. The receptor's source is a woman aged 40 to 49 in good health. Some clones in this sample may be carry-over from other donors' samples. The sequencing input was PBMCs. CDR3 residues: CASSQGQGNNSPLHF. The CDR3 bases are TGTGCCAGCAGCCAAGGACAGGGGAATAATTCACCCCTCCACTTT.